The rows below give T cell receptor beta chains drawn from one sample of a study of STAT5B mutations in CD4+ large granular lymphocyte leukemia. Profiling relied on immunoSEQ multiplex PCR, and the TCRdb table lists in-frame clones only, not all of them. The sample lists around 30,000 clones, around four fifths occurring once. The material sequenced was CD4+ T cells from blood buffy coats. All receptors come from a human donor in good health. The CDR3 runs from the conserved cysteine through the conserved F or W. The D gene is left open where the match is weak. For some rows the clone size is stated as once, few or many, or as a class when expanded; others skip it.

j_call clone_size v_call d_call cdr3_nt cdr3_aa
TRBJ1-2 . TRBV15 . TGTGCCACCAGCAGTAGACCTCCGGGAGCGGATGGCTACACCTTC CATSSRPPGADGYTF
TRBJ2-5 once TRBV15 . TGTGCCACCAGCATAACGACAGCAGTACAAGAGACCCAGTACTTC CATSITTAVQETQYF
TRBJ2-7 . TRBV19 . TGTGCCAGTAGTCGTAGTTCCGGGCCCTTCTCCTACGAGCAGTACTTC CASSRSSGPFSYEQYF
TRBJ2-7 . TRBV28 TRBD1 TGTGCCAGCAGTTCAGGGGGCACCCGCGGTGAGCAGTACTTC CASSSGGTRGEQYF
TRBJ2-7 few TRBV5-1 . TGCGCCAGCAGCTTGGCTGGGAGGGAGCAGTACTTC CASSLAGREQYF
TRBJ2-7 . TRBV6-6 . TGTGCCAGCAGTTCGGGACACATAGCGTCCCACGAGCAGTACTTC CASSSGHIASHEQYF
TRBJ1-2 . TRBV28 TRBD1 TGTGCCAGCAGTTTAGATCAGGGGGCCCTCTATGGCTACACCTTC CASSLDQGALYGYTF
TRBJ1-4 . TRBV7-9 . TGTGCCAGCAGCTTAGGGTGGGGCGCGAATGAAAAACTGTTTTTT CASSLGWGANEKLFF
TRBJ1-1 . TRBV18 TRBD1 TGTGCCAGCTCACGTGGACAGGGCGAGGTTGAAGCTTTCTTT CASSRGQGEVEAFF
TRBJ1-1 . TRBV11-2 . TGTGCCAGCAGCTTAGTCCGGACTAAAGCTTTCTTT CASSLVRTKAFF
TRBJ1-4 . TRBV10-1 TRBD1 TGCGCCAGCAGTGAGTCCGCAGGGGGCGAAGAAAAACTGTTTTTT CASSESAGGEEKLFF
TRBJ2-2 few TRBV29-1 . TGCAGCGTTGGTGACCGATACATAGGCGGGGAGCTGTTTTTT CSVGDRYIGGELFF
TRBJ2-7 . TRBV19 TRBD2 TGTGCCAGTAGTATCAGGACTAGTCCTTACGAGCAGTACTTC CASSIRTSPYEQYF
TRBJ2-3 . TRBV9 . TGTGCCAGCAGCGTAGGGGCGACTAGCACAGATACGCAGTATTTT CASSVGATSTDTQYF
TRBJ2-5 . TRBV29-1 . TGCAGCGAAGCGGTTCAAGAGACCCAGTACTTC CSEAVQETQYF
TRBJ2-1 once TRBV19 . TGTGCCAGTAGTATGCCCTTAGGGGGAGCCCTGAAGGGGGGCAATGAGCAGTTCTTC CASSMPLGGALKGGNEQFF
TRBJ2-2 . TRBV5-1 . TGCGCCAGCAGAAGTGCGAACACCGGGGAGCTGTTTTTT CASRSANTGELFF
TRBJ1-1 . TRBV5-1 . TGCGCCAGCAGAGAGGTTTCGGGACGCACTGAAGCTTTCTTT CASREVSGRTEAFF
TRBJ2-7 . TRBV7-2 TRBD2 TGTGCCAGCAGCCTTAGCGGGAGTTACGCTTACGAGCAGTACTTC CASSLSGSYAYEQYF
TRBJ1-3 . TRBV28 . TGTGCCAGCAGTTTGTGGGGCAGGGGTGGAAACACCATATATTTT CASSLWGRGGNTIYF
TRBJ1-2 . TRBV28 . TGTGCCAGCAGCCCGTCGGGGGGCGCGGTGGGGGGCTACACCTTC CASSPSGGAVGGYTF
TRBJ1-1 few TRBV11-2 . TGTGCCAGCAGCCACCCCGGACAGCGTGAAGCTTTCTTT CASSHPGQREAFF
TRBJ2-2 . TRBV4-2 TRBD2 TGTGCCAGCAGCCAAGGTGGCCTAGCGGGAACCGGGGAGCTGTTTTTT CASSQGGLAGTGELFF
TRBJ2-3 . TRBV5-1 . TGCGCCAGCAGCTTTTCTACCTCAGATACGCAGTATTTT CASSFSTSDTQYF
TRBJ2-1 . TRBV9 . TGTGCCAGCAGCGTAGCCGGGAATGAGCAGTTCTTC CASSVAGNEQFF
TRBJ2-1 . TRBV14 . TGTGCCAGCAGCCAAGATCTGCGGGCCAATGAGCAGTTCTTC CASSQDLRANEQFF
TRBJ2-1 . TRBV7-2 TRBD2 TGTGCCAGCAGCTTAGTCGCGGGACTAACGGGGGATGAGCAGTTCTTC CASSLVAGLTGDEQFF
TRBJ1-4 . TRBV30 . TGTGCCTGGAAACCGGGGACCCTCCGAGAAAAACTGTTTTTT CAWKPGTLREKLFF
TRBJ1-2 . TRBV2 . TGTGCCAGCAGTGAGTTGGGGTTAGCTAACTATGGCTACACCTTC CASSELGLANYGYTF
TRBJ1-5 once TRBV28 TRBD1 TGTGCCAGCAGTAAGACAGGGAACAATCAGCCCCAGCATTTT CASSKTGNNQPQHF
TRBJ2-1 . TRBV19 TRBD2 TGTGCCAGTAGGTCGGGTTTAGCGGGAGCAATCTACAATGAGCAGTTCTTC CASRSGLAGAIYNEQFF
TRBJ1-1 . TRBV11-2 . TGTGCCAGCAGCTTTGAGCGGTTGGGTGAAGCTTTCTTT CASSFERLGEAFF
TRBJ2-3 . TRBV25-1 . TGTGCCAGCAGCCGGACCCCTACAGATACGCAGTATTTT CASSRTPTDTQYF
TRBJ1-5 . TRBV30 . TGTGCCCTATCTAGGGGGGGGGACCAGCCCCAGCATTTT CALSRGGDQPQHF
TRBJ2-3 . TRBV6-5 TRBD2 TGTGCCAGCAGTAAACTAGCGGGGTACGGGACGCAGTATTTT CASSKLAGYGTQYF
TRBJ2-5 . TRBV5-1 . TGCGCCAGCAGCTTCACAGAGACCCAGTACTTC CASSFTETQYF
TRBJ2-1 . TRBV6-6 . TGTGCCAGCTGCGGAGGCTCCTACAATGAGCAGTTCTTC CASCGGSYNEQFF
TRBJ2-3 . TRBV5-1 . TGCGCCAGCAGCCAGGGACGATTCCCCGCGGATACGCAGTATTTT CASSQGRFPADTQYF
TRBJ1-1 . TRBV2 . TGTGCCAGCAGTCTACAGGGGAACACTGAAGCTTTCTTT CASSLQGNTEAFF
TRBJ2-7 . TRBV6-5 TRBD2 TGTGCCGCGGGAGACCTGTACGAGCAGTACTTC CAAGDLYEQYF
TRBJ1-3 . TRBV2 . TGTGCCAGCAGTGGGCAGGGGTACAACACCATATATTTT CASSGQGYNTIYF
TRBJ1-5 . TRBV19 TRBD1 TGTGCCAGTAGTACGCGGGACAGGGGTTCAAATCAGCCCCAGCATTTT CASSTRDRGSNQPQHF
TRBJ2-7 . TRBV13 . TGTGCCAGCAGCTTATATAGCGTGCGGTACGAGCAGTACTTC CASSLYSVRYEQYF
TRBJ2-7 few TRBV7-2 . TGTGCCAGCAGCGGGCGGGCGGCCACGGGGTCCTACGAGCAGTACTTC CASSGRAATGSYEQYF
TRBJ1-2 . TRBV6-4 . TGTGCCAGCAGCAGGGGAAACTATGGCTACACCTTC CASSRGNYGYTF
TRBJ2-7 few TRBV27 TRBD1 TGTGCCAGCAGTCGGCGGTTCGACAGGGGCCTAACCTACGAGCAGTACTTC CASSRRFDRGLTYEQYF
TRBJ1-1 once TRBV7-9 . TGTGCCAGCAGCTTAGCCCCGGGACCCCCGGCTGCTTTCTTT CASSLAPGPPAAFF
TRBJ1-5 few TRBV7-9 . TGTGCCAGCAGTGACGTAGGTCAGCCCCAGCATTTT CASSDVGQPQHF
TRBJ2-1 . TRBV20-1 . TGCAGTGCTAGGTCCAATGAGCAGTTCTTC CSARSNEQFF
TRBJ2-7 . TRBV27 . TGTGCCAGCAAGAGTAGTGGGACCGATTCCTACGAGCAGTACTTC CASKSSGTDSYEQYF
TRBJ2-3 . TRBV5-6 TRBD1 TGTGCCAGCAGTCCACCGGGACAGGGCTTAGATACGCAGTATTTT CASSPPGQGLDTQYF
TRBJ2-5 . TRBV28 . TGTGCCAGTAGAATGGACGTCCTCGAGACCCAGTACTTC CASRMDVLETQYF
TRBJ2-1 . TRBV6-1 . TGTGCCAGCACCCAGGGAAGTGAGCAGTTCTTC CASTQGSEQFF
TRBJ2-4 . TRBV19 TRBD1 TGTGCCAGTAGCAGCAGGGGGCTGGGCAAAAACATTCAGTACTTC CASSSRGLGKNIQYF
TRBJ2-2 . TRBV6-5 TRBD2 TGTGCCACGTTAGCGGGGAGTGCGCTTTCCGGGGAGCTGTTTTTT CATLAGSALSGELFF
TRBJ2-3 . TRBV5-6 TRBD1 TGTGCCAGCAGCTTGGGACAGGGGCGCTCCGATACGCAGTATTTT CASSLGQGRSDTQYF
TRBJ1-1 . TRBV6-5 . TGTGCCAGCAGTTACTTCCCCTCGGGAACCACTGAAGCTTTCTTT CASSYFPSGTTEAFF
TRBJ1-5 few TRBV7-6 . TGTGCCAGCAGCCTCGATCAGAATCAGCCCCAGCATTTT CASSLDQNQPQHF
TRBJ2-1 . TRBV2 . TGTGCCAGCAGTGTCGACGTGGGCAATGAGCAGTTCTTC CASSVDVGNEQFF
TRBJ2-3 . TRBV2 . TGTGCCAGCAGTGCCGGGACAGATACGCAGTATTTT CASSAGTDTQYF